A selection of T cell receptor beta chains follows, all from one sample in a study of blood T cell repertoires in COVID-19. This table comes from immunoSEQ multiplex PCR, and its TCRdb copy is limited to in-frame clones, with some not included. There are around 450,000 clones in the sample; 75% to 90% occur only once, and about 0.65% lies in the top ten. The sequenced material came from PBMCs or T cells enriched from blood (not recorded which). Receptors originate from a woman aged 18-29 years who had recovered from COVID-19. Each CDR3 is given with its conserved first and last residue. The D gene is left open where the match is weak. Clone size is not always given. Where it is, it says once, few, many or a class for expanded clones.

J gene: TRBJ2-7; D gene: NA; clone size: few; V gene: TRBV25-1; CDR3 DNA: TGTGCCAGCAGTTCCGGAGGGGACCTCCTGGGTCGGGAGCAGTACTTC; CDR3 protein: CASSSGGDLLGREQYF
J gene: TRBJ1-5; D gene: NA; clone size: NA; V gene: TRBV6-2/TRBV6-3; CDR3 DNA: TGTGCCAGCAGTCCAGACAGGAGCAATCAGCCCCAGCATTTT; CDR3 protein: CASSPDRSNQPQHF
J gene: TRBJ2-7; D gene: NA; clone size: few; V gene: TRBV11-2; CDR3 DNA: TGTGCCAGCAGCCCCATCGCGCGGTCAGGGACCTACGAGCAGTACTTC; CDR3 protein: CASSPIARSGTYEQYF
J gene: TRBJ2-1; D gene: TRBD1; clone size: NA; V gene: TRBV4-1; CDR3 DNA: TGCGCCAGCAGCGTCCGGGACAGGGAATACAATGAGCAGTTCTTC; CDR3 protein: CASSVRDREYNEQFF
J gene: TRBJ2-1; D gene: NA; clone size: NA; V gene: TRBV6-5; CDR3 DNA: TGTGCCAGCAGTTACTCGAGGGGGTTAGGTGAGCAGTTCTTC; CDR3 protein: CASSYSRGLGEQFF
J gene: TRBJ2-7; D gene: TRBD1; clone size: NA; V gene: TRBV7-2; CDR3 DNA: TGTGCCAGCAGCTTAAGGGGTTCTACCGGGACAGAGATTTACGAGCAGTACTTC; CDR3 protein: CASSLRGSTGTEIYEQYF
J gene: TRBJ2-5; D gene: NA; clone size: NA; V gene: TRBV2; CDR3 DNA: TGTGCCAGCAGTGAAATTAGGCAGGGAGAGACCCAGTACTTC; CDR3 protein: CASSEIRQGETQYF
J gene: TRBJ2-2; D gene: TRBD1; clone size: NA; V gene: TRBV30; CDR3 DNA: TGTGCCCGGAGCAGGGGACAGCACGGGGAGCTGTTTTTT; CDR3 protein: CARSRGQHGELFF
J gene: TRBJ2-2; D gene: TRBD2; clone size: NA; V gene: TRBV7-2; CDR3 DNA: TGTGCCAGCAGCTTCCGGGGGGGAATGAACACCGGGGAGCTGTTTTTT; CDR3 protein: CASSFRGGMNTGELFF
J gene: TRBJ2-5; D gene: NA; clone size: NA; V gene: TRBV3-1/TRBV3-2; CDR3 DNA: TGTGCCAGCAGCCAAAGCACGGGAGAAGAGACCCAGTACTTC; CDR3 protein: CASSQSTGEETQYF
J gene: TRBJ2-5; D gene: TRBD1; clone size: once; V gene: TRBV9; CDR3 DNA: TGTGCCAGCAGCGTAGGGACAGGGGATTTGGAGACCCAGTACTTC; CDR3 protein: CASSVGTGDLETQYF
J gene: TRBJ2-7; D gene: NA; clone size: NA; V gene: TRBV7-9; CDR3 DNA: TGTGCCAGCAGCTCACGACTCGACGGGTCCTACGAGCAGTACTTC; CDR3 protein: CASSSRLDGSYEQYF
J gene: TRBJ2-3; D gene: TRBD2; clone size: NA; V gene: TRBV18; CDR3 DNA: TGTGCCAGCTCACCTCAGGGAGGGGAAGATACGCAGTATTTT; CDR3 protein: CASSPQGGEDTQYF
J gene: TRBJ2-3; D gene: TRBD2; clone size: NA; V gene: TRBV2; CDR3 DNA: TGTGCCAGCACTACGGCGGGGGGGATCACAGATACGCAGTATTTT; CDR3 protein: CASTTAGGITDTQYF
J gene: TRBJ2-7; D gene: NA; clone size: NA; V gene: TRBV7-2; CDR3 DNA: TGTGCCAGCAGCTTAAGGGTGTGGGCTAGCAGCTACGAGCAGTACTTC; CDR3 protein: CASSLRVWASSYEQYF
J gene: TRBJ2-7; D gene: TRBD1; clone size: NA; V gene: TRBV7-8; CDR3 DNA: TGTGCCAGCAGCCTGTACGCCGGGACAGGGGGCTACGAGCAGTACTTC; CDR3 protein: CASSLYAGTGGYEQYF
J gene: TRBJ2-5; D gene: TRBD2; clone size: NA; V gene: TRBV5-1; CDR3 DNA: TGCGCCAGCAGCTTACTCCCGGGACTAGAAGAGACCCAGTACTTC; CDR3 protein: CASSLLPGLEETQYF
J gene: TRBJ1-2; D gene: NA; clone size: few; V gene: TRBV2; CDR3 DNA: TGTGCCAAAGGCCGCGGGACGCAGAACTATGGCTACACCTTC; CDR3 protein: CAKGRGTQNYGYTF
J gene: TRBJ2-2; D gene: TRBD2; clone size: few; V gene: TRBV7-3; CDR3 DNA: TGTGCCAGCAAAGCGGGGGGAACCGGGGAGCTGTTTTTT; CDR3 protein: CASKAGGTGELFF
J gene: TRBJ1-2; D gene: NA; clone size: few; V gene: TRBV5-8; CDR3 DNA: TGTGCCAGCAGCTTGGTTACCAGCGATTCTCGCTACACCTTC; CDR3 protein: CASSLVTSDSRYTF
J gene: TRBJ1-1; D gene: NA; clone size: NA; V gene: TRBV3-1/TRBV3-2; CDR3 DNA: TGTGCCAGCAGCCTAGACAGTTCTGAAGCTTTCTTT; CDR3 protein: CASSLDSSEAFF
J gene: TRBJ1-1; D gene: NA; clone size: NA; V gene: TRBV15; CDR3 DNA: TGTGCCACCAGCAGAGAGGTCGGCAGGGAAGCTTTCTTT; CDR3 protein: CATSREVGREAFF
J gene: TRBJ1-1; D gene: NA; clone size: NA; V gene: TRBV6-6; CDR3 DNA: TGTGCCAGCAGTTCGGAAGGGGACACTGAAGCTTTCTTT; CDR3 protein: CASSSEGDTEAFF
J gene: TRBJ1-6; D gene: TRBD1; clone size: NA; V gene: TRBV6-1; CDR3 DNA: TGTGCCAGCAGTGTTCGTATGCGGGACAGGGATACCCCCGGCGATTCACCCCTCCACTTT; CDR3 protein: CASSVRMRDRDTPGDSPLHF
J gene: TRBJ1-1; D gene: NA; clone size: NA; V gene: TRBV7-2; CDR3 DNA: TGTGCCAGCAGCTCCCAGGCGGGGCTTGGGACTGAAGCTTTCTTT; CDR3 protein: CASSSQAGLGTEAFF
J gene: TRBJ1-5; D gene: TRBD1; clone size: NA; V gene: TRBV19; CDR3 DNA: TGTGCCAGTAGTATTAGACAGGGGCCTCAGCCCCAGCATTTT; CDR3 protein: CASSIRQGPQPQHF
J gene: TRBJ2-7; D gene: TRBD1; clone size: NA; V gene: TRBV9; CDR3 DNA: TGTGCCAGCAGCGTAGGTGGAGACAGGGGCTACGAGCAGTACTTC; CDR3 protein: CASSVGGDRGYEQYF
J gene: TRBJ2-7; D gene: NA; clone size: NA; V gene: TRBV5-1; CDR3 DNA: TGCGCCAGCAGCCTGGAGGGGGACGAGCAGTACTTC; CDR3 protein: CASSLEGDEQYF
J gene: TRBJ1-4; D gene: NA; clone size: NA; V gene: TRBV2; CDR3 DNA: TGTGCCAGCAGTATGGGACTCGATGGTGAAAAACTGTTTTTT; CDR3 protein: CASSMGLDGEKLFF
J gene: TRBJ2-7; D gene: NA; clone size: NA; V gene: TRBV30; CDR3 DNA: TGTGCCTGGAGCGGGGGATGGGGCTCCTACGAGCAGTACTTC; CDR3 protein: CAWSGGWGSYEQYF
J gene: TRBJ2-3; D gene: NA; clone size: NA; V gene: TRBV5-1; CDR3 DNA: TGCGCCAGCAGCTCCGTAGGACAGCAAGATACGCAGTATTTT; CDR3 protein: CASSSVGQQDTQYF
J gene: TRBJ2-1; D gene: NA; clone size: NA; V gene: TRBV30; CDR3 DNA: TGTGCCTGGAGTCCACGGGGGGCCCTTTTAAAGCAGTTCTTC; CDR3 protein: CAWSPRGALLKQFF
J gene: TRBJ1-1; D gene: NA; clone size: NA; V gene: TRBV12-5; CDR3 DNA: TGTGCTAGTGGGCCTGGGCTATTGTGGCCTGAAGCTTTCTTT; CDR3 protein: CASGPGLLWPEAFF
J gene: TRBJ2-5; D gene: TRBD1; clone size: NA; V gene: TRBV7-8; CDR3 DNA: TGTGCCAGCAGCTGGATGGGACAGGGTGGAAAAGAGACCCAGTACTTC; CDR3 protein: CASSWMGQGGKETQYF
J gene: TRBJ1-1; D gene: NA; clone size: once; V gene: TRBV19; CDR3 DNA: TGTGCCAGTAGTCCCCCCCATTCGAGAACTGAAGCTTTCTTT; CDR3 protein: CASSPPHSRTEAFF
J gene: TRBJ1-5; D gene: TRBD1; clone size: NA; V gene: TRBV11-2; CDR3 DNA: TGTGCCAGCAGTTCCGTACAGGGGCGAGGTCAGCCCCAGCATTTT; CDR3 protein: CASSSVQGRGQPQHF
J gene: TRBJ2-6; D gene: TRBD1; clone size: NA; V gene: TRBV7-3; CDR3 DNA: TGTGCCAGCAGCTTTGGGACAGGAAGCTCTGGGGCCAACGTCCTGACTTTC; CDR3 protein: CASSFGTGSSGANVLTF
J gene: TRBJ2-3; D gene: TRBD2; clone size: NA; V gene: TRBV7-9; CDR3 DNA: TGTGCCAGCAGCTTTCTAGCGGGGGCAACAGATACGCAGTATTTT; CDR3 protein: CASSFLAGATDTQYF
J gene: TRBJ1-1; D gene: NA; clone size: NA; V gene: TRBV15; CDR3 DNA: TGTGCCACCAGCACCCGGGACATTGGCACTGAAGCTTTCTTT; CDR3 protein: CATSTRDIGTEAFF
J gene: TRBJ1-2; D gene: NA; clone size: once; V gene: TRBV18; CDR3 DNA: TGTGCCAGCTCACTAGGACAAGTCGCCTTCTATGGCTACACCTTC; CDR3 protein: CASSLGQVAFYGYTF
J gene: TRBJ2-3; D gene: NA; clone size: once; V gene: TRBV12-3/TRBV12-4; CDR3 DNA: TGTGCCAGCAGTTTAAACCGGCGGAATACGCAGTATTTT; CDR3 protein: CASSLNRRNTQYF
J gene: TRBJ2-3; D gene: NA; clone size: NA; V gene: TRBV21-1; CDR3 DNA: TGTGCCAGCAGCCCTTTAGGGGCCAACATACGAACTAGCACAGATACGCAGTATTTT; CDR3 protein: CASSPLGANIRTSTDTQYF
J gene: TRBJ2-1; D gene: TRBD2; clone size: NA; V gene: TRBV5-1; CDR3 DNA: TGCGCCAGCAGCTTGCCTAGCGGGGTGAATGAGCAGTTCTTC; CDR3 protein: CASSLPSGVNEQFF
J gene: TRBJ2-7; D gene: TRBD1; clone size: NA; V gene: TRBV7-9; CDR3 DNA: TGTGCCAGCAGCCTCCGACAGGGAGAGTCCTACGAGCAGTACTTC; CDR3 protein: CASSLRQGESYEQYF
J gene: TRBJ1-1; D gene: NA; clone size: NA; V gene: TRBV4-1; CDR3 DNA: TGCGCCAGCAGCCAAGGACAGGAAGCTTTCTTT; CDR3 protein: CASSQGQEAFF
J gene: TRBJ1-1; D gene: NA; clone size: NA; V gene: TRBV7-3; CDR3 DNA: TGTGCCAGCAGCCTACAGTCGAACACTGAAGCTTTCTTT; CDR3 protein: CASSLQSNTEAFF
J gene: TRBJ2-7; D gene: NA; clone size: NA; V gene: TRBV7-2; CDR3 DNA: TGTGCCAGCAGCCCCCAGGGGGGAGGCCACGAGCAGTACTTC; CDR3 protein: CASSPQGGGHEQYF
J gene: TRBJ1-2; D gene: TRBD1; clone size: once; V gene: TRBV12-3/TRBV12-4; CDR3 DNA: TGTGCCAGCAGTTTAGAGGGGGCGGGCGGCTACACCTTC; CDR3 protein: CASSLEGAGGYTF
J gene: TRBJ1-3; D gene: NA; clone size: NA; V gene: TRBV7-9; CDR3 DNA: TGTGCCAGCAGCTTAGTCAGACATCGCACGCAAAACACCATATATTTT; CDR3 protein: CASSLVRHRTQNTIYF
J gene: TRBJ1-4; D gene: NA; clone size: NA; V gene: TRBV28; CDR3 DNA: TGTGCCAGCAGTTTAATTCAGGGTACTAATGAAAAACTGTTTTTT; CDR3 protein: CASSLIQGTNEKLFF
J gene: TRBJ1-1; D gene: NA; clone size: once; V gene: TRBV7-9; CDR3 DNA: TGTGCCAGCAGCCCACAGGTTAACACTGAAGCTTTCTTT; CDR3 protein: CASSPQVNTEAFF
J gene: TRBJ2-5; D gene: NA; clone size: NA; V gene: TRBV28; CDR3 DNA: TGTGCCAGCACCCTGGACACCTACCAAGAGACCCAGTACTTC; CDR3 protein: CASTLDTYQETQYF
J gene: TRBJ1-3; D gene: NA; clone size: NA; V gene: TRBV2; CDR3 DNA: TGTGCCAGCAGTGTCAGCTCTGGAAACACCATATATTTT; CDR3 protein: CASSVSSGNTIYF
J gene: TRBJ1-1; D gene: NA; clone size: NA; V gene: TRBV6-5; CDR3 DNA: TGTGCCAGCACTAGGATCCGGGGGGCCTCTGAAGCTTTCTTT; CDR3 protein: CASTRIRGASEAFF
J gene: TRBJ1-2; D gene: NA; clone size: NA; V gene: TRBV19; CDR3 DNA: TGTGCCAGTAACGTCGCAGGGGAAGGCTACACCTTC; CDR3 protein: CASNVAGEGYTF